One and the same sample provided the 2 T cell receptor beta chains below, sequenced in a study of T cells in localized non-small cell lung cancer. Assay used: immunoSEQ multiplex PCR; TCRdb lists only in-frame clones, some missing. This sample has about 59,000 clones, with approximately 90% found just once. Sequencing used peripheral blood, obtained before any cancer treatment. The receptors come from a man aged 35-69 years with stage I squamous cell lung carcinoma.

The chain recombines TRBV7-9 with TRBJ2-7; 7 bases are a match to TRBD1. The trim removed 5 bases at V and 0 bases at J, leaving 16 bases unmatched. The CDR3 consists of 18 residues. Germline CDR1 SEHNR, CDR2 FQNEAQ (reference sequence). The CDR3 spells CASSQDLFGTALSYEQYF. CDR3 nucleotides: TGTGCCAGCAGCCAAGATCTATTCGGGACAGCACTCTCCTACGAGCAGTACTTC.

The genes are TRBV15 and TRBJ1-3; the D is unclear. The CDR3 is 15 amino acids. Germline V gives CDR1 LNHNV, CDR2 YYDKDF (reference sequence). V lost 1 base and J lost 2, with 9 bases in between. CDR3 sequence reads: CATSRGSGPGNTIYF. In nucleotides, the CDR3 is TGTGCCACCAGCAGAGGGTCGGGTCCTGGAAACACCATATATTTT.